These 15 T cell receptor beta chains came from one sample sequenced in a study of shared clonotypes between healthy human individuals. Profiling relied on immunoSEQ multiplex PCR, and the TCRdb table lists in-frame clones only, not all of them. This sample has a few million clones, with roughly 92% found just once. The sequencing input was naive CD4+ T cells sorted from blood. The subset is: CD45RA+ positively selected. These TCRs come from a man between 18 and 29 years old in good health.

The CDR3 DNA reads TGTGCCAGCAGCCCCCAGGGGGGGAACACCGGGGAGCTGTTTTTT. Its translation is CASSPQGGNTGELFF. This sequence joins TRBV11-3 and TRBJ2-2, with D maybe TRBD1 (7 bases). The CDR3 runs to 15 residues. The V and J ends lost 5 bases and 1 base respectively, with 11 bases between them. Per germline, CDR1 SGHNT and CDR2 YENEEA.

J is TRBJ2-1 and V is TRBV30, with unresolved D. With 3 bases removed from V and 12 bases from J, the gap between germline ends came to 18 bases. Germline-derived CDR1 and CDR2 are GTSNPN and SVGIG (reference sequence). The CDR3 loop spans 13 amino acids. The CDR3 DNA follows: TGTGCCTGGAGCGATCGGAGTGGTGGAATGCAGTTCTTC. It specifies CAWSDRSGGMQFF.

The CDR3 nucleotides are TGCGCCAGCAGCTTGGAGCGGTCCACCTACAATGAGCAGTTCTTC. Its protein product is CASSLERSTYNEQFF. The rearrangement links TRBV5-1 to TRBJ2-1; weak D call: TRBD2 (5 bases). Looked up from germline, CDR1 is SGHRS and CDR2 is YFSETQ. V lost 0 bases, J lost 2 bases, and 9 bases lay in between. The CDR3 length is 15 residues.

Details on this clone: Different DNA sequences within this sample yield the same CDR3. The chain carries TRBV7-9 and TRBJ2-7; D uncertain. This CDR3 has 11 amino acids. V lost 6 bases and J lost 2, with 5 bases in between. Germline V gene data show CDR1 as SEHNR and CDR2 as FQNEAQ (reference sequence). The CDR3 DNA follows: TGTGCCAGCAGTCCAGCCTACGAGCAGTACTTC. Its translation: CASSPAYEQYF.

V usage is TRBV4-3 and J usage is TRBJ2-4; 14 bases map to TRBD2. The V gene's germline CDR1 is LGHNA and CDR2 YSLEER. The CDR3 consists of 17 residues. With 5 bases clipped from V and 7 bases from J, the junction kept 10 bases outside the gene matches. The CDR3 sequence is CASSASAGTSGSNIQYF. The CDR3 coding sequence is TGCGCCAGCAGCGCCAGTGCCGGGACTAGCGGGAGTAACATTCAGTACTTC.

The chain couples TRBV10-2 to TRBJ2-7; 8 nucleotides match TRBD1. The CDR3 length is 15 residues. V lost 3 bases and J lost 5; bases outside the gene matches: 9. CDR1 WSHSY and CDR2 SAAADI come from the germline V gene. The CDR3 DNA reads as TGCGCCAGCAGTGACAGACAGGGGTCTAGGGACGAGCAGTACTTC. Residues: CASSDRQGSRDEQYF.

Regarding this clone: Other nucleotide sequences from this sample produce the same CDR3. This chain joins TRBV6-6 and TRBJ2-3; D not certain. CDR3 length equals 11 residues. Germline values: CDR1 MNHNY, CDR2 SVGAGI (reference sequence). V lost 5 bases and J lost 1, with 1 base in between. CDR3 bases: TGTGCCAGCAGTCGCACAGATACGCAGTATTTT. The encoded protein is CASSRTDTQYF.

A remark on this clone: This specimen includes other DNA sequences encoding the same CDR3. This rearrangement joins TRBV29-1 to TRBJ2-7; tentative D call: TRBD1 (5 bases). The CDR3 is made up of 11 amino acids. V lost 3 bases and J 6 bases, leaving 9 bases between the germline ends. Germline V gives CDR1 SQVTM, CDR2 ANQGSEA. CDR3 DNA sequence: TGCAGCGTTGAGACAGATCGCGAGCAGTACTTC. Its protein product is CSVETDREQYF.

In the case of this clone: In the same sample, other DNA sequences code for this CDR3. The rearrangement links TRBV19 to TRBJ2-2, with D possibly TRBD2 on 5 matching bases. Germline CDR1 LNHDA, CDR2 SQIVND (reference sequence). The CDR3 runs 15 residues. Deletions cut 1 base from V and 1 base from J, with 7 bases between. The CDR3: CASSIAGRNTGELFF. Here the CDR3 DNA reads TGTGCCAGTAGTATAGCGGGAAGGAACACCGGGGAGCTGTTTTTT.

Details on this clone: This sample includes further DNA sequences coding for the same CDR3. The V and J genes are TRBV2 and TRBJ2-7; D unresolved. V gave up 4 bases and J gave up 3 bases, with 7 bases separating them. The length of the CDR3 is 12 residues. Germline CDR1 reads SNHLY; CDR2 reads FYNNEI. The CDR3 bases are TGTGCCAGCAGTGCCCAGGTCTACGAGCAGTACTTC. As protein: CASSAQVYEQYF.

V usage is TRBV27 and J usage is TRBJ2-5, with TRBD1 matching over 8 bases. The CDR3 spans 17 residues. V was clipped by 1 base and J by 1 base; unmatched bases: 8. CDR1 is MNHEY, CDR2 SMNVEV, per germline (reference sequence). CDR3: CASSLYRDRKFQETQYF. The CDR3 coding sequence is TGTGCCAGCAGTTTATACCGGGACAGGAAATTCCAAGAGACCCAGTACTTC.

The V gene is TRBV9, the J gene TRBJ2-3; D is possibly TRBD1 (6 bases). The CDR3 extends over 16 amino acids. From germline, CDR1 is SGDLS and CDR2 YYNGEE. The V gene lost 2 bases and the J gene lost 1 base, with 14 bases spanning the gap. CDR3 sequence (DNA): TGTGCCAGCAGCGTGATGGACAGCACCCGCACAGATACGCAGTATTTT. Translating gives CASSVMDSTRTDTQYF.

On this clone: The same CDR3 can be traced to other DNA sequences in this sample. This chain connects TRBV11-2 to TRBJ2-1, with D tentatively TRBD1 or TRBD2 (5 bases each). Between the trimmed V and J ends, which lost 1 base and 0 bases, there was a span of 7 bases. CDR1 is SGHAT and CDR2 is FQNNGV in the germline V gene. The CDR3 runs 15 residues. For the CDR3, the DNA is TGTGCCAGCAGCTTAGGGGGGAGCTCCTACAATGAGCAGTTCTTC. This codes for CASSLGGSSYNEQFF.

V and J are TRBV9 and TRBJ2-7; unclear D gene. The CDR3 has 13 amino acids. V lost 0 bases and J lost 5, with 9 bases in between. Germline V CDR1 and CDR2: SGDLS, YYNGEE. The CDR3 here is CASSVGFLHEQYF. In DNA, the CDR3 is TGTGCCAGCAGCGTAGGGTTCCTCCACGAGCAGTACTTC. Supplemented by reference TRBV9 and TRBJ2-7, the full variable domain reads DSGVTQTPKHLITATGQRVTLRCSPRSGDLSVYWYQQSLDQGLQFLIQYYNGEERAKGNILERFSAQQFPDLHSELNLSSLELGDSALYFCASSVGFLHEQYFGPGTRLTVT.

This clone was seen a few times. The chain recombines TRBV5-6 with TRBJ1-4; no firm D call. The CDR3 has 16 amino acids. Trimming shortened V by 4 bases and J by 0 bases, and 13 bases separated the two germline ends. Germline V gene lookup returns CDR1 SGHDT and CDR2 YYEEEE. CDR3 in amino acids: CASSQRGMATNEKLFF. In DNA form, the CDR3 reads TGTGCCAGCAGCCAACGCGGAATGGCAACTAATGAAAAACTGTTTTTT.